Detailed here is one T cell receptor (beta chain). Its antigen has not been determined. Base qualities are not provided; no much larger clone lies one nucleotide away. Its CDR3 holds 15 amino acids, cysteine through phenylalanine. Only the CDR3 region is kept as DNA, spanning 45 bases read in frame from base 1. In the germline V gene, CDR1 corresponds to SGHRS and CDR2 to YFSETQ. For this chain, trimming is 4 bases at the V end and 3 bases at the J end, and the number of junction bases without a gene match is 7. This entry belongs to a study of cytomegalovirus exposure and HLA in healthy donors (dated by TCRdb to 2015 to 2018). About the full investigation: An earlier analysis of 587 of the donors reported roughly 300 Gb of sequence data and around 120 million unique TCR beta sequences obtained from roughly 180 million T cells. Across under 500 genotyped donors of the cohort, an average of approximately 220,000 unique TCR beta nucleotide sequences per donor were sequenced, and approximately 17% of those sequences were non-productive. The number of typed donors differed by locus: roughly 629-630 for A, B, C, DRB1 and DQB1; 500 to 550 for DQA1; some 590 for DPA1; and about 450 for DPB1. In the later analysis, no new phenotypic data were used to find candidate immune exposures; instead, reliance was placed on TCR beta sequences and their occurrence across donors. Donor age, sex, ethnicity and CMV serostatus were compiled together with the repertoire data. A later genetic analysis used genome-wide SNP genotypes for about 60% of the roughly 670 donors, treating that subset as a discovery cohort. Because of strong linkage in the cohort, roughly five DR-DQ haplotypes were treated as single units for association and clustering. Using immunosequencing, the study profiled T cell repertoires from fewer than 700 subjects and related those repertoires to cytomegalovirus serostatus. Of the 398 genotyped donors, over 80% were placed in the genetic ancestry cluster associated with self-reported Caucasian donors. Along with the approximately 600-subject first cohort, a separate validation cohort of around 110 different subjects was used. High-throughput TCR immunosequencing, statistical association of individual TCRs with disease status, and machine learning were combined to predict cytomegalovirus infection status. Every repertoire in the discovery cohort had been generated on one and the same sequencing platform. An early release covering 500 to 750 HLA-typed donors comprised about 300 gigabases of sequencing data and about 90 million unique TCR sequences. A later analysis re-analyzed previously published TCR beta repertoires from 650 to 800 donors and added high-resolution HLA genotyping to study TCR occurrence patterns. The study aimed to test whether cataloging public T cell receptors could reveal signatures of past pathogen exposure. HLA typing included class I and class II loci at four-digit resolution. An earlier analysis of 500 to 650 of the donors applied high-throughput TCR beta sequencing to assess whether each TCR beta V gene segment acted as functional or pseudogenic.

The library was generated by the immunoSEQ multiplex PCR assay. For the multiplex PCR, a mixture combining 60 forward primers for TCR Vbeta segments and 13 reverse primers for TCR Jbeta segments was used. A multiplex PCR assay on genomic DNA amplified the CDR3 region of rearranged TCR beta genes. On the Illumina HiSeq System, the amplified TCR beta libraries were sequenced as 87-base-pair reads. The published analysis was carried out like this. Across the 500 to 850 repertoires, a later analysis counted 80 million or so unique TCR beta chains, around 10 million of which were shared by at least two donors. Raw reads were error-corrected and collapsed into unique sequences by a nearest-neighbor algorithm in which closely related sequences were merged to remove PCR and sequencing errors. Alignment of CDR3 sequences to IMGT reference sequences was used to assign V, D and J gene segments. For a sequence to be retained, a match of at least six nucleotides to both a V gene segment and a J gene segment was required. Rearrangements were classified as productive when the CDR3 lacked stop codons and remained in frame with V and J, and all other rearrangements were classified as non-productive. Following IMGT convention, CDR3 was defined as the stretch from the second conserved V-encoded cysteine up to the conserved J-encoded phenylalanine. Sequences without an unambiguous match to a single V gene segment were excluded from the earlier analysis of approximately 600 of the donors. In an earlier analysis of approximately 560 of the donors, a V segment was called functional when productive rearrangements were above 56.7%, and segregating when the standard deviation between donors exceeded 5%. To diagnose cytomegalovirus status from the catalog of TCR beta chain sequences, a statistical classification framework was built. In a later analysis, V and J genes were assigned by comparing TCR nucleotide sequences against IMGT/GENE-DB human TR gene sequences. A later analysis assigned CDR3 sequences and most-parsimonious VDJ recombination scenarios with the TCRdist pipeline. A later analysis defined each TCR beta chain by its CDR3 amino acid sequence plus V-gene family, and excluded reads lacking a unique V-gene family. As a way to deal with suspected cross-contamination and a sequencing artifact, a later analysis dropped approximately 570 nucleotide sequences that were highly shared and had low generation probability. For each public chain, a later analysis derived a clonal expansion index from normalized ranks of inferred template counts within each repertoire. In a later analysis, generation probabilities were computed with a VDJ recombination model fitted to out-of-frame rearrangements, and the resulting probabilities were checked against IGoR. In a later analysis, hypergeometric tests were used to score TCR-TCR, TCR-HLA and TCR-CMV co-occurrence, with a repertoire-size bias correction applied to TCR pairs. A later analysis estimated false discovery rates by permuting HLA or CMV assignments 20 times. In a later analysis, co-occurring TCRs were grouped with DBSCAN, and TCRdist sequence similarity was added when clustering was performed within HLA-allele-positive subsets. Repertoires with fewer than 30,000 or more than 120,000 public chains, plus five repertoires with anomalous nucleotide sharing, were excluded from co-occurrence clustering. In its TCRdb copy, this immuneACCESS table keeps in-frame sequences only and misses some clones. Where compared with another copy, unresolved V genes explain less than half of these, and the others have no known cause. Clone size and the V and J calls come from that table; the DNA yielded D and trimming. Here the sample has 210,000 or so clones; about four fifths occur a single time. Of the sample, more than 8.5% falls within the top ten clones.

The cohort consisted of more than 650 healthy bone marrow donors. At the time of sampling, every cohort member was nominally healthy, though immune exposures that went unrecorded were likely present. The donor tested CMV seropositive and was one of the 289 seropositive cohort members. A peripheral blood sample was collected from each donor, and TCR beta sequencing was performed on peripheral blood mononuclear cells. Genomic DNA extraction from the blood cell samples was performed with the Qiagen DNeasy Blood Extraction Kit. Beyond this particular receptor, the publication reports: Because HLA typing was unavailable for some donors at each locus, only the typed subset was used in association tests. In a later analysis, most CMV-associated TCR beta chains were found to appear HLA-restricted, with HLA associations seemingly driven largely by CMV exposure. At a false discovery rate of 0.05, a later analysis linked 16,951 TCR beta sequences to specific HLA alleles. A later genetic analysis reported fewer N-insertions in productive TCRs among donors in an Asian-associated ancestry cluster than the roughly 620-donor mean. In vitro tests confirmed that a few of the cytomegalovirus-associated TCR beta chains recognize cytomegalovirus antigens. When HLA alleles, especially DR and DQ, strongly co-occurred, attributing TCR associations to individual alleles was difficult. Presence/absence analyses assumed roughly uniform sequencing depth across donors, an assumption that may not hold. Because counts were too low, about 18 rarely observed V segments, including chromosome 9 orphons, were left out of the earlier analysis of roughly 600 of the donors. A later analysis reported that several top co-occurrence clusters appeared linked to parvovirus B19, influenza, CMV and Epstein-Barr virus. The classifier was reported to diagnose cytomegalovirus status with high specificity and sensitivity in both the original cohort and the validation cohort. An association between a missense DCLRE1C variant and V-gene and J-gene trimming of TCR beta chains was found in a later genetic analysis and replicated in an independent cohort. Across donors, most TCR sequences were observed very rarely, whereas some public TCRs were present in many individuals. Linkage disequilibrium might explain the correlated functional status among segregating V segments, but an unknown experimental factor could not be ruled out. The study gave a list of 150 to 200 TCR beta chains associated with cytomegalovirus. According to the authors, the approach could potentially be generalized to other disease states and immunological phenotypes. Some IMGT-functional V segments, including TRBV6-2 and TRBV6-3, could not be told apart with the 87-base-pair reads, so those segments were excluded. A further reported finding was that TCR beta sequences accurately predicted the HLA-A and HLA-B alleles for most subjects in the first cohort. According to a later analysis, TCR association rates differed among HLA loci, with DRB1 alleles showing the most associated TCRs and HLA-C alleles showing the fewest. For the cohort, immune exposure information was limited to CMV serostatus. A later analysis found that HLA-associated TCR beta chains were more clonally expanded and had lower generation probabilities than equally common non-associated chains. This cohort had only TCR beta chains sequenced, and the lack of alpha or paired-chain data limited which features could be detected. In an earlier analysis of some 500 of the donors, most TCR beta V segments appeared in productive rearrangements about 90% or about 30% of the time, broadly matching IMGT annotations. A cluster of highly shared sequence variants was judged likely to be a technical artifact of the sequencing pipeline.

The sequenced material came from PBMCs. This sequence was found in a woman in her fifties or sixties in good health and CMV-seropositive. The sequence joins TRBV5-1 to TRBJ1-1; 9 bases in the junction line up with TRBD1. The CDR3 sequence is CASSKQGQGDTEAFF. In nucleotides, the sequence is TGCGCCAGCAGCAAACAGGGACAGGGAGACACTGAAGCTTTCTTT.